Listed below are T cell receptor beta chains from one sample, sequenced in a study of tumor-infiltrating lymphocytes in primary liver carcinoma. Each CDR3 protein gets one entry after TCRdb re-called the multiplex PCR reads with MiXCR. This table has tens of thousands of distinct CDR3 sequences, 73% appearing once. The sequencing sample was made of liver tumor tissue from sampling region 2. The receptor source for this set is a man aged 40-50 years with primary liver carcinoma and hepatitis B virus infection. Both conserved end residues are part of each CDR3. The order of the fields is D gene, V gene, clone size, J gene, CDR3 DNA, CDR3 protein. The D gene is left open where the match is weak. Rows give clone size only sometimes, using once, few, many, or a class for an expanded clone.

D: .
V: TRBV6-2/TRBV6-3
size: .
J: TRBJ1-5
DNA: TGTGCCAGCAGTCAGACAGAGAATCAGCCCCAGCATTTT
CDR3: CASSQTENQPQHF

D: TRBD2
V: TRBV29-1
size: .
J: TRBJ2-1
DNA: TGCAGCGTTGGACTAGCGGGAGGGTTCTACACTGAGGAGCTCTTC
CDR3: CSVGLAGGFYTEELF

D: TRBD1
V: TRBV20-1
size: few
J: TRBJ1-5
DNA: TGCAGTGCTAGGGGGACAGGGAAGCAGCCCCAGCATTTT
CDR3: CSARGTGKQPQHF

D: TRBD1
V: TRBV6-6
size: few
J: TRBJ2-2
DNA: TGTGCCAGCAGTTACGGCAGGGGGCACACCAGGGAGCTGTTCTTT
CDR3: CASSYGRGHTRELFF

D: .
V: TRBV4-3
size: medium-sized
J: TRBJ2-1
DNA: TGCGCCAGCAGCCAAGATAGGAGCGGGTTTCACAATGAGCAGTTCTTC
CDR3: CASSQDRSGFHNEQFF

D: .
V: TRBV11-2
size: .
J: TRBJ2-6
DNA: TGTGCTACCCAGCGGCCGCACTCTGGAGCCAACGTCCTGACTTTC
CDR3: CATQRPHSGANVLTF

D: TRBD2
V: TRBV11-2
size: once
J: TRBJ2-5
DNA: TGTGCCAACAGCTTACGGGCTAGCGGACAAGAGACCCGGTACTTC
CDR3: CANSLRASGQETRYF

D: .
V: TRBV10-3
size: .
J: TRBJ2-3
DNA: TGTGCCATGAGTGAAGCGAGCGGGTACACAGATACGCAGTATTTT
CDR3: CAMSEASGYTDTQYF

D: .
V: TRBV5-1
size: once
J: TRBJ2-2
DNA: TGCGCCAGCAGTCGCGCTAACGCCGGAGAGCTGTTTTTT
CDR3: CASSRANAGELFF

D: .
V: TRBV7-9
size: many
J: TRBJ1-1
DNA: TGTGCCAGCAGCTTGGACAGACTGAACACTGAAGCTTTCTTT
CDR3: CASSLDRLNTEAFF

D: .
V: TRBV12-3/TRBV12-4
size: .
J: TRBJ2-1
DNA: TGTGCCAGCAAGGAGATGGGCTCCTACAATAAGCAGTTCTTC
CDR3: CASKEMGSYNKQFF

D: .
V: TRBV6-1
size: .
J: TRBJ2-7
DNA: TGTGCCACCAGATTCCTAGCAGAGTACTACGTGCAGTACTTC
CDR3: CATRFLAEYYVQYF

D: TRBD1
V: TRBV11-2
size: .
J: TRBJ2-6
DNA: TGTACCAGCGGCATGGGGGGAGACAGGGGCATTTCCCTCTATGGGGCCAACGTCCTGACTTTC
CDR3: CTSGMGGDRGISLYGANVLTF

D: .
V: TRBV28
size: many
J: TRBJ2-2
DNA: TGTGCCAGCACCATTGGGGACCCTAGCACCGGGGAGCTGTTTTTT
CDR3: CASTIGDPSTGELFF

D: TRBD2
V: TRBV5-4
size: many
J: TRBJ2-4
DNA: TGTGCCAGCAGCGGGCTCGGCGGAGCGGGAGGGCCATCCAAAAACATTCAGTACTTC
CDR3: CASSGLGGAGGPSKNIQYF

D: TRBD2
V: TRBV20-1
size: few
J: TRBJ2-3
DNA: TGCAGTGCGGCCGGGACTAGCGGGAGCCCAGATACGCAGTATTTT
CDR3: CSAAGTSGSPDTQYF

D: .
V: TRBV29-1
size: .
J: TRBJ1-3
DNA: TGCATCGTTAACAGGGCAGACACCATATATTTT
CDR3: CIVNRADTIYF

D: .
V: TRBV14
size: many
J: TRBJ2-3
DNA: TGTGCCAGCAGCCAAGCCGGATTCACAGATACGCAGTATTTT
CDR3: CASSQAGFTDTQYF

D: .
V: TRBV6-1
size: .
J: TRBJ2-2
DNA: TGTGCCAGCATGACAGATAACACCGGGGAACTGTTTTTT
CDR3: CASMTDNTGELFF

D: .
V: TRBV7-9
size: once
J: TRBJ2-7
DNA: TGTGCCATTAGCCTCGCTGACTACAAGCAGTACTTC
CDR3: CAISLADYKQYF

D: .
V: TRBV5-5
size: .
J: TRBJ2-1
DNA: TGTGCCAGCAGCCTACCCTATGTTCCGGGACTCACTAGCTCCTACAATGAGCAGTTCTTC
CDR3: CASSLPYVPGLTSSYNEQFF

D: .
V: TRBV12-3/TRBV12-4
size: .
J: TRBJ2-2
DNA: TGTGCCAGCATGGAGACCGCGAAGACCGGGGAGCTGTTCTTT
CDR3: CASMETAKTGELFF

D: .
V: TRBV5-1
size: .
J: TRBJ2-7
DNA: TGCGCCAGCAGACGTACAGACGACGAGCAGTACTTC
CDR3: CASRRTDDEQYF

D: TRBD1
V: TRBV30
size: .
J: TRBJ2-1
DNA: TGTGCCTGGAATGCCCGGTCAGGGGGTGAGCAGTTCTTC
CDR3: CAWNARSGGEQFF

D: .
V: TRBV28
size: .
J: TRBJ2-7
DNA: TGTGCCAACAGTGCCCCCGTCGAGCAATACTTC
CDR3: CANSAPVEQYF

D: TRBD2
V: TRBV6-5
size: .
J: TRBJ2-1
DNA: TGTGTCAGCAGCCCCTCGGCCGGGGGGTACAATGGGCAGTTCTTC
CDR3: CVSSPSAGGYNGQFF

D: TRBD2
V: TRBV2
size: .
J: TRBJ2-1
DNA: TGTGACAGTGGGCCAGGGAGGGTTGAGCAGTTCTTC
CDR3: CDSGPGRVEQFF

D: .
V: TRBV7-9
size: .
J: TRBJ2-5
DNA: TGTGTCAGCAGCTTCTGGATAGGGGGAGAAGAGACCCAGTACTTC
CDR3: CVSSFWIGGEETQYF

D: TRBD2
V: TRBV18
size: .
J: TRBJ2-1
DNA: TGTGCCAGCTCACCAGCGGGGGGGTACGATGAGCAGTTCTTC
CDR3: CASSPAGGYDEQFF

D: .
V: TRBV29-1
size: .
J: TRBJ2-4
DNA: TGCAGCGTTGAGAACCTGAAAGACATTCAGTACTTC
CDR3: CSVENLKDIQYF

D: .
V: TRBV6-2/TRBV6-3
size: .
J: TRBJ2-1
DNA: TGTGCCAGCAGTTACCCGAGCCATGATCCTCTGCAGTTCTTC
CDR3: CASSYPSHDPLQFF

D: .
V: TRBV11-2
size: .
J: TRBJ1-1
DNA: TGTGCGAGCAGTGGTAACCTTAAAATGAACACTGAAGCTTTCTTT
CDR3: CASSGNLKMNTEAFF

D: TRBD2
V: TRBV7-9
size: many
J: TRBJ2-1
DNA: TGTGCCAGCAGCTTAGGTTCTAGCGGTTTGGGTGAGCAGTTCTTC
CDR3: CASSLGSSGLGEQFF

D: .
V: TRBV10-2
size: .
J: TRBJ1-6
DNA: TGCGCCAGCAGTGAATCCAGGGTTAATTCACCCCTCCACTTT
CDR3: CASSESRVNSPLHF

D: .
V: TRBV6-1
size: .
J: TRBJ2-7
DNA: TGTGCCAGCACCCCCCTTGGGACGGCTACTAGGAGACAGTATTTC
CDR3: CASTPLGTATRRQYF

D: .
V: TRBV12-3/TRBV12-4
size: .
J: TRBJ2-7
DNA: TGTGCCAGCAGTTGGATAGTCTACGACCAGTACTTC
CDR3: CASSWIVYDQYF

D: .
V: TRBV4-2
size: .
J: TRBJ2-3
DNA: TGCGCCAGCAGCCAAGATTCGGGAATAGCGGCATATCGATTTAGCACAGATACGCAGTATTTT
CDR3: CASSQDSGIAAYRFSTDTQYF

D: .
V: TRBV4-1
size: .
J: TRBJ2-2
DNA: TGCGCCGGCAGCCAAGATGGGGGGAGATTGGGCGGGAAGCTGTTTTTT
CDR3: CAGSQDGGRLGGKLFF

D: .
V: TRBV24-1
size: many
J: TRBJ1-5
DNA: TGTGCCACCAGTGACCGGGACATAGGACAGCCCCAGCATTTT
CDR3: CATSDRDIGQPQHF

D: .
V: TRBV29-1
size: .
J: TRBJ2-5
DNA: TGCAGCGTTGAGGGACCCGGGCACTTCCAAGAGGCCCAGTACTTC
CDR3: CSVEGPGHFQEAQYF

D: .
V: TRBV7-9
size: .
J: TRBJ2-2
DNA: TGTGACAGCAGACGGGGACATGCGGGGACCGGGGAGCTGTTTTTT
CDR3: CDSRRGHAGTGELFF

D: TRBD2
V: TRBV29-1
size: .
J: TRBJ2-1
DNA: TGCAGCGTTAGACTAGCGAGAGGATTCTACAATGAGCAGTTCTTC
CDR3: CSVRLARGFYNEQFF

D: TRBD1
V: TRBV28
size: .
J: TRBJ2-7
DNA: TGTGCCAGACCGCCACCGGACAGGGTCTTTCACGAGCAGTACTTC
CDR3: CARPPPDRVFHEQYF

D: TRBD1
V: TRBV5-1
size: .
J: TRBJ2-5
DNA: TGCGCCAACACCACGGACAGGGAAGAAACCCAGTACTTC
CDR3: CANTTDREETQYF

D: .
V: TRBV12-3/TRBV12-4
size: .
J: TRBJ2-1
DNA: TGTGCCAGCAGTTTTGTCGGTGGGAGGTCCTACAATGAGCGGCTCTTC
CDR3: CASSFVGGRSYNERLF

D: TRBD2
V: TRBV5-4
size: .
J: TRBJ2-7
DNA: TGTGCCAGTAACTCAAGGGACTACCCCTACGAGCAGTACTTC
CDR3: CASNSRDYPYEQYF

D: .
V: TRBV5-1
size: .
J: TRBJ2-1
DNA: TGCGCCAGGAGCTTGATCAGGGCCGAGCAGTTCTTC
CDR3: CARSLIRAEQFF

D: .
V: TRBV7-9
size: .
J: TRBJ2-7
DNA: TGTGCCAGCGGCTTAGCAACAGGTTGGGACTCCTACGAGCAGTACTTC
CDR3: CASGLATGWDSYEQYF

D: .
V: TRBV4-1
size: .
J: TRBJ1-2
DNA: TGCGCCAGCAGGCCGTCCACTGGACCCAACTATGGCTACACCTTT
CDR3: CASRPSTGPNYGYTF

D: TRBD2
V: TRBV11-2
size: .
J: TRBJ2-3
DNA: TGTGCCAGCAGCTTGGGATTAGCGGGCGTCGCAGATACGCAGTATTTT
CDR3: CASSLGLAGVADTQYF

D: .
V: TRBV11-1
size: .
J: TRBJ2-1
DNA: TGTGCCAGCAGCTTCCTGGGATTGCTGGATAATGAGCAGTTCTTC
CDR3: CASSFLGLLDNEQFF